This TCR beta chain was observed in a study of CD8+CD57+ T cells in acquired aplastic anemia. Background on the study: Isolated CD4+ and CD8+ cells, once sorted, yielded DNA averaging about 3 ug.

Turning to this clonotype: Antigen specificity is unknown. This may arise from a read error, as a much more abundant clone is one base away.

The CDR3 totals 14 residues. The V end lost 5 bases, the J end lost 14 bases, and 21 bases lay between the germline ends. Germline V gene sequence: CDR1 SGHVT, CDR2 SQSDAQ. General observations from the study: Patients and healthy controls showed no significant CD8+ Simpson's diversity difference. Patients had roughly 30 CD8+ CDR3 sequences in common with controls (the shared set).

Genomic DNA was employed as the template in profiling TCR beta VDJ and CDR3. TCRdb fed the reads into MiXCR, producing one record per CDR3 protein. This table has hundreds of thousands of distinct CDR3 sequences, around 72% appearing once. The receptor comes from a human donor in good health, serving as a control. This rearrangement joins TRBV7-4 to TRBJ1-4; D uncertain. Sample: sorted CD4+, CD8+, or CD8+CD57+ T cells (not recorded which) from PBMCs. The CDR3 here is CASSQEASDGQLFF. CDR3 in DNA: TGTGCCAGCAGCCAAGAGGCGAGCGACGGGCAGCTGTTTTTT. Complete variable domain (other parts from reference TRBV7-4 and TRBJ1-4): GAGVSQSPRYKVAKRGRDVALRCDSISGHVTLYWYRQTLGQGSEVLTYSQSDAQRDKSGRPSGRFSAERPERSVSTLKIQRTEQGDSAVYLCASSQEASDGQLFFGSGTQLSVL.